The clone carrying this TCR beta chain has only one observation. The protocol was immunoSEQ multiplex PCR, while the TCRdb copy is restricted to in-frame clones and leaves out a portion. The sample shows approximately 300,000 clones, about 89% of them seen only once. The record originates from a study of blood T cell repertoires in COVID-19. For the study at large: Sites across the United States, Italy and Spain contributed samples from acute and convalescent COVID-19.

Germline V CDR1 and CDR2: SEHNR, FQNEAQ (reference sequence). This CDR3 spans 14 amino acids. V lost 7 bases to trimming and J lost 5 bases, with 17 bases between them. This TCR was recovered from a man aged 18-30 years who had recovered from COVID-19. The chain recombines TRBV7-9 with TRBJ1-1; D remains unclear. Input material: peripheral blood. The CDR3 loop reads CASTKLSGVTEAFF. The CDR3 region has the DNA TGTGCCAGCACCAAACTGTCCGGTGTGACTGAAGCTTTCTTT.